This T cell receptor (beta chain) originates from a study of OX40 agonist ivuxolimab in advanced cancers. Here immunoSEQ multiplex PCR was the method, and the copy in TCRdb shows in-frame clones only, minus some. The sample carries 41,000 or so clones, around 81% recorded once. Germline V CDR1 and CDR2: SGHAT, FQNNGV. The CDR3 covers 14 residues. V was cut by 4 bases and J by 2 bases, with 12 bases left in between. Specimen: CD4+ or CD8+ T cells sorted from blood, collected in a trial of the OX40 agonist ivuxolimab. The rearrangement joins TRBV11-2 to TRBJ2-7; D is possibly TRBD2 (6 bases). The source is an adult with an advanced solid tumor such as melanoma, head and neck, liver or kidney cancer. CDR3 sequence reads: CASSSEGLTYEQYF. Here the CDR3 DNA reads TGTGCCAGCAGCTCCGAGGGACTTACCTACGAGCAGTACTTC.